Listed here are 8 T cell receptor beta chains from one sample, sequenced in a study of T cells in Graves' hyperthyroidism and ophthalmopathy. The investigators amplified TCR beta CDR3 regions from RNA transcripts. Researchers ran a first-round RT-PCR on the TCR CDR3 using the HTBI primer set. Via MiXCR, TCRdb re-called the multiplex PCR reads, giving one row per CDR3 protein. The sample lists hundreds of thousands of distinct CDR3 sequences, around 16% seen once, with 3.8% in the top ten. The specimen sequenced was blood. The source of these receptors is a woman aged 25-40 years with Graves' hyperthyroidism.

This clonotype was counted ten times or more. The genes are TRBV28 and TRBJ1-2; D not resolved. V dropped 3 bases and J dropped 8 bases, with 10 bases sitting between them. This CDR3 is built from 12 residues. The germline CDR1 and CDR2 sequences are MDHEN and SYDVKM. In DNA, the CDR3 is TGTGCCAGCAGTTTCGTCGCCGACGGCTACACCTTC. Its protein product is CASSFVADGYTF.

This clonotype was detected a few times. V is TRBV28 and J is TRBJ2-1; D gene uncertain. The V gene's germline CDR1 is MDHEN and CDR2 SYDVKM. This CDR3 is built from 15 residues. Deletions cut 5 bases from V and 2 bases from J, with 13 bases between. The CDR3 DNA follows: TGTGCCAGCAGTATTTCCGGGTCAACCTACAATGAGCAGTTCTTC. Amino acids: CASSISGSTYNEQFF.

V is TRBV20-1 and J is TRBJ1-1, with unresolved D. In germline, CDR1 is DFQATT, CDR2 SNEGSKA (reference sequence). V was shortened by 3 bases and J by 0 bases, with 14 bases between the two germline ends. This CDR3 is built from 15 residues. CDR3 nucleotide sequence: TGCAGTGCTAGCTCAAATCAGGAGTTGAACACTGAAGCTTTCTTT. Translated: CSASSNQELNTEAFF.

This clonotype was seen a handful of times. The chain couples TRBV9 to TRBJ1-1; D not resolved. V lost 0 bases to trimming and J lost 1 base, with 4 bases between them. Per germline, CDR1 SGDLS and CDR2 YYNGEE. The CDR3 sequence is 13 residues long. CDR3 residues: CASSVEPNTEAFF. CDR3 DNA sequence: TGTGCCAGCAGCGTAGAACCGAACACTGAAGCTTTCTTT.

This clonotype was found a few times. V gene TRBV9 combines with J gene TRBJ2-5; D remains ambiguous. Germline loops: CDR1 SGDLS, CDR2 YYNGEE. V lost 3 bases to trimming and J lost 0 bases, with 9 bases between them. The CDR3 is 14 amino acids. The CDR3 nucleotides are TGTGCCAGCAGCGGCAACACCAACCAAGAGACCCAGTACTTC. Amino acids: CASSGNTNQETQYF.

This clonotype was recorded many times. The chain recombines TRBV28 with TRBJ1-1; no definite D call. The CDR3 runs to 13 residues. Germline CDR1 reads MDHEN; CDR2 reads SYDVKM. Trimming took off 3 bases at V and 1 base at J, with 6 bases between the two ends. CDR3 region: CASSFYGNTEAFF. The CDR3 DNA reads TGTGCCAGCAGTTTTTACGGGAACACTGAAGCTTTCTTT.

In this sample, this clonotype turned up a few times. The chain joins TRBV12-3 or TRBV12-4 to TRBJ2-5, with 12 nucleotides matching TRBD2. J gave up 4 bases and V 0 bases, and 3 bases lay outside the gene matches. This CDR3 comprises 16 residues. The CDR3 region is CASSLALAGGLETQYF. The CDR3 DNA is TGTGCCAGCAGTTTAGCGCTAGCGGGAGGGCTAGAGACCCAGTACTTC.

In this sample, this clonotype turned up many times. V is TRBV28 and J is TRBJ1-6; no firm D call. CDR1 and CDR2 from the germline V gene are MDHEN and SYDVKM. Trimming stripped 6 bases from V and 7 bases from J, with 13 bases between. CDR3 length equals 14 residues. The CDR3 spells CASRPGWGNSPLHF. CDR3 DNA sequence: TGTGCCAGCAGACCCGGGTGGGGAAATTCACCCCTCCACTTT.